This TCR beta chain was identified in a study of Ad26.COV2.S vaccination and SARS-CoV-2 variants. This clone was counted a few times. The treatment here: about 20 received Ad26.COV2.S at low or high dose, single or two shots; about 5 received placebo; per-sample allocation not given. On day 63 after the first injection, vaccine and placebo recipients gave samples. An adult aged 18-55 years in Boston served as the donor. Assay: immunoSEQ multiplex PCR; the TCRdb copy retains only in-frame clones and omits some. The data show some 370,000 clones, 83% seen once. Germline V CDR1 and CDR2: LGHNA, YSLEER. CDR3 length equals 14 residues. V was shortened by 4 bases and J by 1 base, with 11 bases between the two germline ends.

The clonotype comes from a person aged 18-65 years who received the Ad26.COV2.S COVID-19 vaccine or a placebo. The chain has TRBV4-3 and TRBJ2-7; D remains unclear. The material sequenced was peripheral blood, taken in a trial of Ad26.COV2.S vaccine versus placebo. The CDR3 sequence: CASSPGSHSYEQYF. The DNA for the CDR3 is TGCGCCAGCAGCCCGGGCTCGCATTCCTACGAGCAGTACTTC.